The rows below give T cell receptor beta chains drawn from one sample of a study of cytomegalovirus exposure and HLA in healthy donors. This table comes from immunoSEQ multiplex PCR, and its TCRdb copy is limited to in-frame clones, with some not included. The sample is made up of under 40,000 clones, and the top ten hold around 5% of it. Sequenced sample: PBMCs. The receptors originated from a female donor in good health and CMV-seronegative. Both conserved end residues are part of each CDR3. Fields, in order: clone size, D gene, J gene, V gene, CDR3 DNA, CDR3 protein. D genes are given only for firm matches. Rows may omit the clone size; those that give it use once, few, many or a size class.

>-|-|TRBJ1-1|TRBV29-1
TGCAGCAGCCAGACAGCGTTCGACACTGAAGCTTTCTTT
CSSQTAFDTEAFF
>medium-sized|-|TRBJ2-2|TRBV7-9
TGTGCCAGCAGCTTAAAGGGGAAGACCGGGGAGCTGTTTTTT
CASSLKGKTGELFF
>-|TRBD1|TRBJ1-1|TRBV10-3
TGTGCCATCAGTCCACAGGGGGCGGGGACTGAAGCTTTCTTT
CAISPQGAGTEAFF
>-|TRBD1|TRBJ1-1|TRBV11-3
TGTGCCAGCAGCCCACAGGGACAGGGGAACACTGAAGCTTTCTTT
CASSPQGQGNTEAFF
>-|-|TRBJ1-5|TRBV7-9
TGTGCCAGCAGCTTAGTTGGGCAGAATCAGCCCCAGCATTTT
CASSLVGQNQPQHF
>-|-|TRBJ1-5|TRBV4-3
TGCGCCAGCAGCCAAGGCGGTTATAGCAATCAGCCCCAGCATTTT
CASSQGGYSNQPQHF
>-|-|TRBJ1-5|TRBV5-6
TGCGCCAGCAGCTTGCGGGGGGCCAGCAATCAGCCCCAGCATTTT
CASSLRGASNQPQHF
>-|-|TRBJ1-4|TRBV9
TGTGCCAGCAGCCCGAGCGGGCCGGCGGCGGAAAAACTGTTTTTT
CASSPSGPAAEKLFF
>-|TRBD1|TRBJ1-1|TRBV2
TGTGCCAGCATCGGGACAGGGTTTTTGAACACTGAAGCTTTCTTT
CASIGTGFLNTEAFF
>-|-|TRBJ1-1|TRBV11-2
TGTGCCAGCAGCCCACAACGACAGGCGAACACTGAAGCTTTCTTT
CASSPQRQANTEAFF
>-|-|TRBJ1-6|TRBV7-2
TGTGCCAGCAGCTTAGTCGGGGGATTCACCTATAATTCACCCCTCCACTTT
CASSLVGGFTYNSPLHF
>-|TRBD1|TRBJ2-3|TRBV9
TGTGCCAGCAGCACCCGACAGGGAGGCACAGATACGCAGTATTTT
CASSTRQGGTDTQYF
>-|TRBD1|TRBJ1-5|TRBV6-6
TGTGCCAGTACTTCCCGACAGGGGCGGTCCAATCAGCCCCAGCATTTT
CASTSRQGRSNQPQHF
>-|-|TRBJ2-6|TRBV5-1
TGCGCCAGCAGCTTGATGCAGTTCTCTGGGGCCAACGTCCTGACTTTC
CASSLMQFSGANVLTF
>-|-|TRBJ1-4|TRBV9
TGTGCCAGCAGCGTAGGGACAGCAAATGAAAAACTGTTTTTT
CASSVGTANEKLFF
>-|-|TRBJ1-1|TRBV9
TGTGCCAGCAGCGACCTTGGCTCGTTGAACACTGAAGCTTTCTTT
CASSDLGSLNTEAFF
>-|TRBD1|TRBJ2-7|TRBV5-1
TGCGCCAGCAGCTTGAATAATGCCGGGACAGGGACCTACGAGCAGTACTTC
CASSLNNAGTGTYEQYF
>-|TRBD2|TRBJ2-3|TRBV10-2
TGCGCCAGCAGTGAACCAGCGGGGGGCACAGATACGCAGTATTTT
CASSEPAGGTDTQYF
>-|-|TRBJ1-2|TRBV19
TGTGCCAGTAGTCCGACAGGAAGCGTCTATGGCTACACCTTC
CASSPTGSVYGYTF
>-|TRBD1|TRBJ2-5|TRBV5-1
TGCGCCAGCAGCCAGCGGGACAGGGGGGAGGGATGGGGCCAAGAGACCCAGTACTTC
CASSQRDRGEGWGQETQYF
>-|TRBD1|TRBJ2-1|TRBV6-5
TGTGCCAGCAGTACACCGGGGACAGGAAACAATGAGCAGTTCTTC
CASSTPGTGNNEQFF
>-|-|TRBJ2-7|TRBV19
TGTGCCAGTAGTATAGGGCACGAGCAGTACTTC
CASSIGHEQYF
>-|-|TRBJ1-1|TRBV30
TGTGCCTGGAGTGTCGGGGGGAGGACTGAAGCTTTCTTT
CAWSVGGRTEAFF
>-|TRBD1|TRBJ1-3|TRBV6-5
TGTGCCAGCAGTTACGGGACAGGGACTTCTGGAAACACCATATATTTT
CASSYGTGTSGNTIYF
>-|TRBD2|TRBJ2-1|TRBV13
TGTGCCAGCAGCTTAGTTGGACTAGCGGGGAACAACTACAATGAGCAGTTCTTC
CASSLVGLAGNNYNEQFF
>-|-|TRBJ2-5|TRBV7-9
TGTGCCAGCAGTTCGACACCGGGACTGAACCAAGAGACCCAGTACTTC
CASSSTPGLNQETQYF
>-|-|TRBJ1-3|TRBV19
TGTGCCAGTAGTGTAGAGGGCCGGACAGCCTCTGGAAACACCATATATTTT
CASSVEGRTASGNTIYF
>-|TRBD1|TRBJ2-5|TRBV2
TGTGCCAGCAGTGAAGGTCGGGGGGGACAGGGGAACTTC
CASSEGRGGQGNF
>-|TRBD2|TRBJ2-7|TRBV2
TGTGCCAGCAATCCTACCGGGACTAGCGGGGTCGAGCAGTACTTC
CASNPTGTSGVEQYF
>-|-|TRBJ1-5|TRBV5-6
TGTGCCAGCAGCTTGGGGCAGGGCCACAATCAGCCCCAGCATTTT
CASSLGQGHNQPQHF
>-|-|TRBJ1-3|TRBV5-1
TGCGCCAGCAGCTTGGCGGTCCTGAGCTCTGGAAACACCATATATTTT
CASSLAVLSSGNTIYF
>-|-|TRBJ1-4|TRBV20-1
TGCAGTGCTTTTACAGGAGAAAAACTGTTTTTT
CSAFTGEKLFF
>-|-|TRBJ1-6|TRBV7-2
TGTGCCAGCAGCTTTTATACGGAGGGTAGTTCACCCCTCCACTTT
CASSFYTEGSSPLHF
>-|TRBD1|TRBJ1-4|TRBV10-3
TGTGCCATCAAGGAGGACAGGGACTCTGAAAAACTGTTTTTT
CAIKEDRDSEKLFF
>-|-|TRBJ2-2|TRBV11-2
TGTGCCAGCAGCTTAGATGAAGCGTTTTGGGAGCTGTTTTTT
CASSLDEAFWELFF
>-|-|TRBJ2-7|TRBV25-1
TGTGCCACCAGGACAAACTACGAGCAGTACTTC
CATRTNYEQYF
>-|-|TRBJ1-1|TRBV12-5
TGTGCTAGTGGTTTGGTACCACTCACTGAAGCTTTCTTT
CASGLVPLTEAFF
>-|-|TRBJ2-7|TRBV2
TGTGCCAGCACCAGGGGGGTTTACGAGCAGTACTTC
CASTRGVYEQYF
>-|-|TRBJ1-4|TRBV30
TGTGCCTGGAGTATCGGTACAGCTAATGAAAAACTGTTTTTT
CAWSIGTANEKLFF
>-|TRBD1|TRBJ1-5|TRBV29-1
TGCAGCGTGCGAGGATCAGGGGGAAGCAATCAGCCCCAGCATTTT
CSVRGSGGSNQPQHF
>-|TRBD1|TRBJ1-2|TRBV5-1
TGCGCCAGCAGCTTAAATGACAGGGTAGGCGGCTACACCTTC
CASSLNDRVGGYTF
>-|TRBD2|TRBJ2-1|TRBV7-3
TGTGCCAGCAGCAGATCCGGGACTACAAGCAATGAGCAGTTCTTC
CASSRSGTTSNEQFF
>-|-|TRBJ1-1|TRBV10-2
TGCGCCAGCAGTGAGAGCGGGCAGGGACTCACTGAAGCTTTCTTT
CASSESGQGLTEAFF
>-|-|TRBJ1-4|TRBV7-2
TGTGCCAGCAGCTTAGACGGGAGGTTTAGTGAAAAACTGTTTTTT
CASSLDGRFSEKLFF
>-|TRBD2|TRBJ2-5|TRBV4-2
TGTGCCAGCAGCCTGCGGGGGTTCCAAGAGACCCAGTACTTC
CASSLRGFQETQYF
>-|-|TRBJ1-2|TRBV6-5
TGTGCCAGCAGCACCAAGGGGAGCTACACCTTC
CASSTKGSYTF
>-|-|TRBJ1-2|TRBV27
TGTGCCAGCGCTCGGGGGGGGGATAGGTTGGACTATGGCTACACCTTC
CASARGGDRLDYGYTF
>-|-|TRBJ2-6|TRBV19
TGTGCCAGTAGTGCCGGGGCTGGGGCCAACGTCCTGACTTTC
CASSAGAGANVLTF
>-|TRBD1|TRBJ2-5|TRBV6-6
TGTGCCAGCAGCTCCAACAGGGGGCGAGAGACCCAGTACTTC
CASSSNRGRETQYF
>-|-|TRBJ1-6|TRBV7-9
TGTGCCAGCAGCTTGTTGGGGCTGAATTCACCCCTCCACTTT
CASSLLGLNSPLHF
>-|-|TRBJ1-2|TRBV7-8
TGTGCCAGCAGCAACCTGGGGGCTGGCTATGGCTACACCTTC
CASSNLGAGYGYTF
>-|TRBD1|TRBJ1-6|TRBV4-2
TGTGCCAGCAGCCAAGAAGGGACAGCTAATTCACCCCTCCACTTT
CASSQEGTANSPLHF
>-|TRBD1|TRBJ1-1|TRBV6-1
TGTGCCGGGGCGGCGGGACAGGGAACTGAAGCTTTCTTT
CAGAAGQGTEAFF
>-|-|TRBJ1-2|TRBV5-6
TGTGCCAGCAGTTTGGATCCGGGATACTCTAGCTACACCTTC
CASSLDPGYSSYTF